Below are 27 T cell receptor beta chains sequenced from a single sample in a study of high-grade serous ovarian cancer treatment subgroups. Tumor tissue was taken before any definitive surgery or chemotherapy was given. Profiled with immunoSEQ multiplex PCR; TCRdb holds only in-frame clones, not every one. Of 30,000 or so clones in the sample, around 84% are singletons; the top ten hold around 2.3%. Material: tumor tissue. These receptors were obtained from a human donor with high-grade serous ovarian cancer.

This chain connects TRBV5-1 to TRBJ2-2; the match to TRBD2 covers 13 bases. The germline CDR1 and CDR2 sequences are SGHRS and YFSETQ. The V gene end was trimmed by 2 bases and the J gene end by 7 bases; junction bases not matched to a gene: 11. The CDR3 covers 18 residues. CDR3 bases: TGCGCCAGCAGCTTTGGACTAGCGGGAGTTGTCCGGGACGGGGAGCTGTTTTTT. Residues: CASSFGLAGVVRDGELFF.

The gene calls are TRBV18 and TRBJ2-7; possible D gene TRBD1, 6 bases. Between the trimmed V and J ends, which lost 5 bases and 0 bases, there was a span of 8 bases. The CDR3 loop spans 13 amino acids. The V gene's germline CDR1 is KGHSH and CDR2 LQKENI. The CDR3 bases are TGTGCCAGCTCAGTGGACAGCTCCTACGAGCAGTACTTC. It codes for CASSVDSSYEQYF.

The V call is TRBV5-1, the J call TRBJ1-2; D gene ambiguous. Trimming removed 4 bases from V and 3 bases from J, with 10 bases in between. Germline V gives CDR1 SGHRS, CDR2 YFSETQ. This CDR3 has 13 amino acids. In nucleotides, the CDR3 is TGCGCCAGCAGCCTGGATCAGGACTATGGCTACACCTTC. Translating it yields CASSLDQDYGYTF. The whole variable domain, filled in from reference TRBV5-1 and TRBJ1-2, reads KAGVTQTPRYLIKTRGQQVTLSCSPISGHRSVSWYQQTPGQGLQFLFEYFSETQRNKGNFPGRFSGRQFSNSRSEMNVSTLELGDSALYLCASSLDQDYGYTFGSGTRLTVV.

This chain joins TRBV29-1 and TRBJ2-3, with 9 positions matching TRBD1. After removal of 1 base from V and 7 bases from J, the junction contained 3 bases not matched to a gene. Germline assignment: CDR1 SQVTM and CDR2 ANQGSEA. The CDR3 has 13 amino acids. Here the CDR3 reads CSVEGTGVNTQYF. DNA for the CDR3: TGCAGCGTTGAAGGGACAGGGGTGAATACGCAGTATTTT.

The chain recombines TRBV10-3 with TRBJ2-3; 9 bases are shared with TRBD1. Germline-derived CDR1 and CDR2 are ENHRY and SYGVKD. The CDR3 totals 15 residues. The V segment lost 6 bases and the J segment 4 bases; nucleotides outside the gene matches: 8. CDR3 loop: CAIRGTGRGSDTQYF. DNA for the CDR3: TGTGCCATCAGGGGGACAGGGAGAGGCTCAGATACGCAGTATTTT.

The chain uses TRBV5-4 and TRBJ2-5; the match to TRBD2 covers 12 bases. This CDR3 is built from 17 residues. CDR1 and CDR2 (germline): SGHNT, YYREEE (reference sequence). V lost 2 bases and J lost 1; bases outside the gene matches: 6. The CDR3 sequence is CASSLGASGRAQETQYF. In DNA form, the CDR3 reads TGTGCCAGCAGCTTAGGGGCTAGCGGGAGGGCCCAAGAGACCCAGTACTTC.

CDR3 in amino acids: CASSLVGAAPPYEQYF. The CDR3 DNA reads as TGTGCCAGCAGCTTGGTGGGGGCTGCGCCGCCCTACGAGCAGTACTTC. The J gene is TRBJ2-7, the V gene TRBV5-6; a possible D gene is TRBD1 (6 bases). The CDR3 is made up of 16 amino acids. The V end was cut by 0 bases, the J end by 2 bases, with 15 bases between. Germline CDR1 and CDR2: SGHDT and YYEEEE.

This clone was picked up one time. The rearrangement links TRBV6-5 to TRBJ2-5; TRBD2 is a possible D gene (5 bases). CDR1 MNHEY and CDR2 SVGAGI come from the germline V gene. The CDR3 loop spans 14 amino acids. V lost 6 bases and J 5 bases, leaving 16 bases between the germline ends. CDR3 sequence reads: CASSRGRSLETQYF. In nucleotides, the CDR3 is TGTGCCAGCAGCCGAGGGCGGAGCCTGGAGACCCAGTACTTC.

V usage is TRBV11-2 and J usage is TRBJ2-7; 10 bases agree with TRBD2. V lost 3 bases to trimming and J lost 7 bases; unmatched junction nucleotides: 12. The germline V gene has CDR1 SGHAT and CDR2 FQNNGV. CDR3 size: 16 residues. As DNA, the CDR3 is TGTGCCAGCAGCTTTACCTGGCTAGCGGGAGTGGGGGAGCAGTACTTC. This encodes CASSFTWLAGVGEQYF.

The chain recombines TRBV5-5 with TRBJ2-5; D is unclear. The CDR3 consists of 14 residues. V was cut by 0 bases and J by 4 bases, with 10 bases left in between. Germline V gene lookup returns CDR1 SGHKS and CDR2 YYEKEE (reference sequence). The CDR3 nucleotides are TGTGCCAGCAGCTTGGGAAACTTCGTAGAGACCCAGTACTTC. Its protein product is CASSLGNFVETQYF.

The chain combines TRBV19 with TRBJ2-7; 9 nucleotides line up with TRBD2. The CDR3 runs 15 residues. The germline CDR1 and CDR2 sequences are LNHDA and SQIVND (reference sequence). Trimming removed 4 bases from V and 5 bases from J; junction bases left unmatched: 9. The CDR3 reads CASSSLAGMHDEQYF. The DNA for the CDR3 is TGTGCCAGTAGTAGTCTAGCGGGAATGCACGACGAGCAGTACTTC.

V is TRBV5-1 and J is TRBJ2-7, with 7 bases lining up with TRBD1. Trimming at V came to 4 bases and at J to 1 base, leaving 5 bases not matched to a gene. The CDR3 is 14 amino acids. Germline V gene sequence: CDR1 SGHRS, CDR2 YFSETQ. The CDR3 here is CASSPGTASYEQYF. The CDR3 region has the DNA TGCGCCAGCAGCCCCGGGACAGCGTCCTACGAGCAGTACTTC.

V gene TRBV28 combines with J gene TRBJ2-2, with D hard to call. Germline V gene data show CDR1 as MDHEN and CDR2 as SYDVKM. This CDR3 has 14 residues. V dropped 3 bases and J dropped 4 bases, with 9 bases sitting between them. CDR3 loop: CASSFRRVTGELFF. As DNA, the CDR3 is TGTGCCAGCAGTTTTCGAAGGGTCACCGGGGAGCTGTTTTTT. Full variable domain (rest looked up from reference TRBV28 and TRBJ2-2): DVKVTQSSRYLVKRTGEKVFLECVQDMDHENMFWYRQDPGLGLRLIYFSYDVKMKEKGDIPEGYSVSREKKERFSLILESASTNQTSMYLCASSFRRVTGELFFGEGSRLTVL.

V is TRBV19 and J is TRBJ2-6, with unresolved D. The germline V and J ends were trimmed by 3 bases and 4 bases, with 7 bases remaining between them. CDR3 length: 14 amino acids. CDR1 is LNHDA, CDR2 SQIVND, per germline (reference sequence). The CDR3 DNA follows: TGTGCCAGTAGTATGGTGTCCGGGGCCAACGTCCTGACTTTC. It is translated as CASSMVSGANVLTF.

The V call is TRBV6-5, the J call TRBJ2-5; 10 bases are shared with TRBD1. With the DNA end fitting TRBJ2-7 better, the J assignment may be wrong. Germline V gene sequence: CDR1 MNHEY, CDR2 SVGAGI. The CDR3 runs to 14 residues. The chain's CDR3 is CASSRQTGGFEQYF. CDR3 sequence (DNA): TGTGCCAGCAGTAGACAGACAGGGGGCTTCGAGCAGTACTTC.

This clone was counted once. The CDR3, as DNA: TGTGCCTGGAGTACGAGGGGTGGAGGGACCACAGATACGCAGTATTTT. It specifies CAWSTRGGGTTDTQYF. The rearrangement uses TRBV30 and TRBJ2-3; perhaps TRBD2 as D (6 bases). The ends were cut back, 2 bases at V and 2 bases at J, with 17 bases in the middle. The CDR3 consists of 16 residues. Looked up from germline, CDR1 is GTSNPN and CDR2 is SVGIG (reference sequence). Supplemented by reference TRBV30 and TRBJ2-3, the full variable domain reads SQTIHQWPATLVQPVGSPLSLECTVEGTSNPNLYWYRQAAGRGLQLLFYSVGIGQISSEVPQNLSASRPQDRQFILSSKKLLLSDSGFYLCAWSTRGGGTTDTQYFGPGTRLTVL.

This clone turned up a few times. The V call is TRBV5-1, the J call TRBJ2-7, with D perhaps matching TRBD2 (6 bases). The CDR3 contains 12 residues. V was pared by 3 bases and J by 3 bases, with 7 bases between. Germline values: CDR1 SGHRS, CDR2 YFSETQ. CDR3 loop: CASSWRGYEQYF. CDR3 nucleotides: TGCGCCAGCAGCTGGAGGGGCTACGAGCAGTACTTC. Together with reference TRBV5-1 and TRBJ2-7, the CDR3 gives the full variable domain: KAGVTQTPRYLIKTRGQQVTLSCSPISGHRSVSWYQQTPGQGLQFLFEYFSETQRNKGNFPGRFSGRQFSNSRSEMNVSTLELGDSALYLCASSWRGYEQYFGPGTRLTVT.

This rearrangement joins TRBV11-2 to TRBJ2-3; tentatively, D is TRBD1 or TRBD2 (5 bases each). This CDR3 comprises 16 residues. Trimming removed 4 bases from V and 0 bases from J, with 14 bases in between. The germline CDR1 and CDR2 sequences are SGHAT and FQNNGV. CDR3: CASSSWGSPSTDTQYF. CDR3 DNA: TGTGCCAGCAGCTCTTGGGGGTCTCCTAGCACAGATACGCAGTATTTT.

The rearrangement links TRBV9 to TRBJ2-7; D is ambiguous. Germline values: CDR1 SGDLS, CDR2 YYNGEE. V dropped 4 bases and J dropped 0 bases, with 14 bases sitting between them. The CDR3 has 15 residues. CDR3 sequence reads: CASSPPPNFSYEQYF. The CDR3 nucleotides are TGTGCCAGCAGCCCCCCCCCAAACTTCTCCTACGAGCAGTACTTC.

The chain employs TRBV19 and TRBJ2-1, with 10 bases identical to TRBD2. From germline, CDR1 is LNHDA and CDR2 SQIVND (reference sequence). The V gene end was trimmed by 7 bases and the J gene end by 8 bases; junction bases not matched to a gene: 11. The CDR3 sequence is 15 residues long. CDR3 nucleotides: TGTGCCAGTAAGAAAGCGGGAGGGCCTTGGGATGAGCAGTTCTTC. Translation: CASKKAGGPWDEQFF.

This CDR3 is CASSIRGDTQYF. The CDR3 DNA sequence: TGTGCCAGTAGTATCCGGGGAGATACGCAGTATTTT. The chain couples TRBV19 to TRBJ2-3, with D maybe TRBD2 (5 bases). The length of the CDR3 is 12 residues. Trimming cost V 3 bases and J 5 bases, with 6 bases left between them. Germline-derived CDR1 and CDR2 are LNHDA and SQIVND (reference sequence).

V and J are TRBV29-1 and TRBJ2-1; 8 bases agree with TRBD1. Germline V CDR1 and CDR2: SQVTM, ANQGSEA. The CDR3 spans 13 residues. Trimming took 3 bases from V and 6 from J; bases not matched to a gene: 4. CDR3 in amino acids: CSVEDRASNEQFF. The DNA of the CDR3 is TGCAGCGTTGAGGACAGGGCTAGCAATGAGCAGTTCTTC.

The V call is TRBV28, the J call TRBJ2-5; 8 nucleotides align to TRBD1. V was pared by 6 bases and J by 7 bases, with 25 bases of the junction left unmatched. The length of the CDR3 is 19 residues. Germline assignment: CDR1 MDHEN and CDR2 SYDVKM. The CDR3 region has the DNA TGTGCCAGCAGCCGCACCACAAAACCGGACAGGGCTCCGTTGGGGACCCAGTACTTC. Its translation: CASSRTTKPDRAPLGTQYF.

V and J are TRBV14 and TRBJ2-5; 8 positions match TRBD2. This CDR3 comprises 17 residues. Germline loops: CDR1 SGHDN, CDR2 FVKESK. J lost 5 bases, V lost 0 bases, and 11 bases had no gene match. CDR3 DNA sequence: TGTGCCAGCAGCCAAGATACCAGCGGGAGTTTCGTCGAGACCCAGTACTTC. It specifies CASSQDTSGSFVETQYF.

V is TRBV6-5 and J is TRBJ1-2; D call uncertain. Germline CDR1 and CDR2: MNHEY and SVGAGI. Trimming shortened V by 1 base and J by 1 base, and 13 bases separated the two germline ends. The CDR3 is 16 residues long. The CDR3 coding sequence is TGTGCCAGCAGTTACTATGCCAGGCGATATAACTATGGCTACACCTTC. Translating it yields CASSYYARRYNYGYTF.

A remark on this clone: An end of the junction does not agree with germline; a read error may underlie this. This rearrangement joins TRBV7-7 to TRBJ2-2; no clear D gene. Per the germline V gene, CDR1 is SSHAT and CDR2 is FNYEAQ (reference sequence). The CDR3 has 14 amino acids. The CDR3 region has the DNA TGTGCTAGCAGCTTACATCTCAGCACCGGGGAGCTGTTTTTT. Its protein product is CASSLHLSTGELFF.

The chain combines TRBV5-1 with TRBJ2-7; weak D call: TRBD2 (5 bases). CDR1 SGHRS and CDR2 YFSETQ come from the germline V gene. Trimming took 6 bases from V and 5 from J, leaving 15 bases between them. The CDR3 is 13 residues long. CDR3 sequence (DNA): TGCGCCAGCAACCCGTTGGGAGTTGACGAGCAGTACTTC. Residues: CASNPLGVDEQYF.